A selection of T cell receptor beta chains follows, all from one sample in a study of spatial heterogeneity in lung cancer. TCRdb passed the 5' RACE reads through MiXCR, listing each CDR3 protein once. The data contain about 39,000 distinct CDR3 sequences, roughly 5.8% of them singletons. This specimen was PBMCs, taken at surgery. The source is a male donor with early-stage non-small cell lung cancer. The CDR3 runs from the conserved cysteine through the conserved F or W.

V,CDR3
TRBV19,CASSPRRGDTQYF
TRBV3-1,CASSGQPNTEAFF
TRBV20-1,CSALVLAPSSPLHF
TRBV2,CASSEWKGRVDTQYF
TRBV6-5,CASSYSTGAYEQYF
TRBV12-3/TRBV12-4,CASSLTQGDRHEQYF
TRBV12-3/TRBV12-4,CASSQRYGYTF
TRBV5-4,CASSLGGGRNEQFF
TRBV12-3/TRBV12-4,CASVPGGANTGELFF
TRBV27,CASNRDGSNEKLFF
TRBV24-1,CATRGYNEQFF
TRBV29-1,CSHKTGGRTDTQYF
TRBV7-2,CASSLGGGRTEAFF
TRBV28,CASRRGMGGGPYEQYF
TRBV5-6,CASSLLSTGELFF
TRBV6-1,CASSIETQYF
TRBV29-1,CSTGQLFDTEAFF
TRBV12-3/TRBV12-4,CASSLGEGQESHF
TRBV3-1,CASSQRAPGGEKLFF
TRBV27,CASSLRDTNQPQHF
TRBV28,CASSLAGQFTEAFF
TRBV12-3/TRBV12-4,CASSSWTIRGTEAFF
TRBV7-2,CASSIGASGTRITQYF
TRBV3-1,CASSLSGLAGSFNNEQFF
TRBV10-3,CATRERTGANTGELFF
TRBV12-3/TRBV12-4,CASRRGTAEETQYF
TRBV7-9,CASSPEGSVGYEQYF
TRBV10-3,CAISELGLEQYF
TRBV10-3,CAISESGDYYNEQFF
TRBV5-6,CASGQVRGGGYTF
TRBV28,CAILDRPNTEAFF
TRBV28,CASRTGDLNTEAFF
TRBV2,CASTQLAGGGETQYF
TRBV19,CACQTSNQPQHF
TRBV10-3,CAISEGHLNTEAFF
TRBV7-7,CASSRGLAGETQYF
TRBV3-1,CASSQGTGISGNTIYF
TRBV6-2/TRBV6-3,CASSYPLGAYNEQFF
TRBV20-1,CSASSLAGLTDTQYF
TRBV19,CASSSPGQGARQPQHF
TRBV3-1,CASSLSGTGHSYEQYF
TRBV12-3/TRBV12-4,CASSYSGRDTEAFF
TRBV6-6,CASSIGLGANVLTF
TRBV20-1,CSARNRAATEAFF
TRBV15,CATSRVRGAYNEQFF